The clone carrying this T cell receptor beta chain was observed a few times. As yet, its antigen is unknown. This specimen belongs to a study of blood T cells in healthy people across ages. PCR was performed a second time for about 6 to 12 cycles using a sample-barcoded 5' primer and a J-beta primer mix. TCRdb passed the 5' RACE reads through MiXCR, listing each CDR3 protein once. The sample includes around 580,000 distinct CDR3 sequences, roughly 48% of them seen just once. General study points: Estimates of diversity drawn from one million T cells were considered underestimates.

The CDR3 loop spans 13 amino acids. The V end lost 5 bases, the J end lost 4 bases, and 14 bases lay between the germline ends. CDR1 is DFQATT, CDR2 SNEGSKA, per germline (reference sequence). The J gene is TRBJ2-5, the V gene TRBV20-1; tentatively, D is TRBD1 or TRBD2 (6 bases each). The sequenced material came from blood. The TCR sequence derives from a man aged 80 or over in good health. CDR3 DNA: TGCAGTGCTCCTAGGGGGGTAGGAGAGACCCAGTACTTC. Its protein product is CSAPRGVGETQYF.